This T cell receptor beta chain comes out of a study of T cells in Graves' hyperthyroidism and ophthalmopathy. Study-level background: Blood was drawn when the patient was first diagnosed and still untreated.

This clonotype showed up many times. One junction end disagrees with the germline gene, perhaps due to a read error. Investigators excluded patients with uncontrolled infection, other autoimmune disease, pregnancy or lactation. Sampled blood dates from first hyperthyroidism diagnosis, and it precedes any ophthalmopathy symptoms. The V gene's germline CDR1 is SEHNR and CDR2 FQNEAQ (reference sequence). CDR3 length equals 18 residues. There were TCR beta CDR3 regions amplified from RNA transcripts. When the TCR CDR3 underwent first-round RT-PCR, the HTBI primer set was used. TCRdb used MiXCR to reprocess the multiplex PCR reads, holding one entry per CDR3 protein. Here the sample spans around 300,000 distinct CDR3 sequences, approximately 12% being singletons.

This rearrangement joins TRBV7-9 to TRBJ2-3, with TRBD2 matching over 14 bases. The sequence was collected from a woman aged 30 to 39 with Graves' hyperthyroidism that later progressed to Graves' ophthalmopathy. Sequencing was done on a sample of blood. The CDR3 DNA reads as TGTGCCAGCAGCCTAGCCGGGACTAGCGGGAGTCGGGCAGATACGCAGTATTTT. It translates to CASSLAGTSGSRADTQYF.